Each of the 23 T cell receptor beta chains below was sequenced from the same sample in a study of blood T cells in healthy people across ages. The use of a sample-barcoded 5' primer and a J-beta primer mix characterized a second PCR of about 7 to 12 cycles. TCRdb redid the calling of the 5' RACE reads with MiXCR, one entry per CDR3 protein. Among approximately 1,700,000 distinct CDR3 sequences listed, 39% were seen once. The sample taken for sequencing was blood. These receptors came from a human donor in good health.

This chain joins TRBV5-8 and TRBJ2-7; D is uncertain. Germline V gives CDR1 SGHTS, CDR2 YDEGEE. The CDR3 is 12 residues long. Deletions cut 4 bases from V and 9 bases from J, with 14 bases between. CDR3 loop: CASSPRQSVQYF. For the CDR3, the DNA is TGTGCCAGCAGCCCCAGACAATCCGTGCAGTACTTC. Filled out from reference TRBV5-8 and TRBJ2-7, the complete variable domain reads EAGVTQSPTHLIKTRGQQATLRCSPISGHTSVYWYQQALGLGLQFLLWYDEGEERNRGNFPPRFSGRQFPNYSSELNVNALELEDSALYLCASSPRQSVQYFGPGTRLTVT.

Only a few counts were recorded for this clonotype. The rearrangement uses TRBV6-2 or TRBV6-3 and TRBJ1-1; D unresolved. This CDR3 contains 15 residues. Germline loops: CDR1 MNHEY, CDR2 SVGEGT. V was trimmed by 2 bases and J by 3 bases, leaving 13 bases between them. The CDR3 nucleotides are TGTGCCAGCAGTTACAGCGATTTGAGGTACACTGAAGCTTTCTTT. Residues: CASSYSDLRYTEAFF.

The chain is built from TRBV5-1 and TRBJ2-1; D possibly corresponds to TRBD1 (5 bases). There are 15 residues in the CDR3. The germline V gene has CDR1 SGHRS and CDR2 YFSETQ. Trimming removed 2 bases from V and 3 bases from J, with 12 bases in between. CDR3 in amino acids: CASSFRAFGYNEQFF. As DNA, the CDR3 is TGCGCCAGCAGCTTCAGGGCGTTCGGCTACAATGAGCAGTTCTTC.

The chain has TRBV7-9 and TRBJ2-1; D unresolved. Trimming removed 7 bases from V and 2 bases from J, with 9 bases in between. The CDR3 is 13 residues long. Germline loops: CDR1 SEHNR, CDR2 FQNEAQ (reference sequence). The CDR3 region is CASTLSTYNEQFF. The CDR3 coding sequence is TGTGCCAGCACCCTCAGCACCTACAATGAGCAGTTCTTC.

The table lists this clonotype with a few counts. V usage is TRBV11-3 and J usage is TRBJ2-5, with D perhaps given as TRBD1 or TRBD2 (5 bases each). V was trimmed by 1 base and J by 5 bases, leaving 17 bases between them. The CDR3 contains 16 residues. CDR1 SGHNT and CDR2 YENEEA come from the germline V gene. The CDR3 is CASSLGVRSEGETQYF. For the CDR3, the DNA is TGTGCCAGCAGCTTAGGGGTTCGGAGTGAGGGGGAGACCCAGTACTTC.

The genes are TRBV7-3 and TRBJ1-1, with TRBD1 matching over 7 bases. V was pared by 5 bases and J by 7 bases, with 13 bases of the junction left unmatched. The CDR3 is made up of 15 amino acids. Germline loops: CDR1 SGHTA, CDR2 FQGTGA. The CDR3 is CASSPSPGTVYEAFF. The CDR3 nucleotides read TGTGCCAGCAGCCCCAGCCCGGGGACAGTTTATGAAGCTTTCTTT.

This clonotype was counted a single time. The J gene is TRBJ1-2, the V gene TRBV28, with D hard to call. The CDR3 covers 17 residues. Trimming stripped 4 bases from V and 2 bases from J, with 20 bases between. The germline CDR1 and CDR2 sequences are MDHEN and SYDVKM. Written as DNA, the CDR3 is TGTGCCAGCAGTTCACCGTCCCGTGGCGGCCGAAACTATGGCTACACCTTC. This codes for CASSSPSRGGRNYGYTF.

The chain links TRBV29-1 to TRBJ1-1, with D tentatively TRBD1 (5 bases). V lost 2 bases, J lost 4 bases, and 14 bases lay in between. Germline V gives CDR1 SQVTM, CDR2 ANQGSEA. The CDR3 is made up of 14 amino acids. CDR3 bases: TGCAGCGTTGAAACGGGGGAAAGCAGCACTGAAGCTTTCTTT. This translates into CSVETGESSTEAFF.

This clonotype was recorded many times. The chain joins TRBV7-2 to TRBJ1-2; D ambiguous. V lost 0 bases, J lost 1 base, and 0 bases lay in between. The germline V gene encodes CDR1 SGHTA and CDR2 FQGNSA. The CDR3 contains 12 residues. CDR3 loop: CASSLANYGYTF. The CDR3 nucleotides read TGTGCCAGCAGCTTAGCTAACTATGGCTACACCTTC.

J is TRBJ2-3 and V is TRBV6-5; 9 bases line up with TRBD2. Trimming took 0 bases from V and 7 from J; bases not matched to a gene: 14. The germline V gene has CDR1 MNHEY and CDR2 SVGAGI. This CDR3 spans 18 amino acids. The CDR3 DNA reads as TGTGCCAGCAGTTACTCGTGGGGGGATAGCGGGGGTGCAAATACGCAGTATTTT. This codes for CASSYSWGDSGGANTQYF.

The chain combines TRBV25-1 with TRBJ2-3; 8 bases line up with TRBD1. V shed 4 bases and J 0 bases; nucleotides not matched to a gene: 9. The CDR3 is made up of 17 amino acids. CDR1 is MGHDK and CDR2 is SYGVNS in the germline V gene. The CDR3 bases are TGTGCCAGCAGTGGGAACCGGGACAGGAGAAGCACAGATACGCAGTATTTT. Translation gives CASSGNRDRRSTDTQYF.

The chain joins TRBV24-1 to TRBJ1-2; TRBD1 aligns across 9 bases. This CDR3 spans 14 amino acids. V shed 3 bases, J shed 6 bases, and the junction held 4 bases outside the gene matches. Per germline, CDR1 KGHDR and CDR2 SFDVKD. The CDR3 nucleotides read TGTGCCACCAGTGATACAGGGGGCTCGCATGGCTACACCTTC. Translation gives CATSDTGGSHGYTF.

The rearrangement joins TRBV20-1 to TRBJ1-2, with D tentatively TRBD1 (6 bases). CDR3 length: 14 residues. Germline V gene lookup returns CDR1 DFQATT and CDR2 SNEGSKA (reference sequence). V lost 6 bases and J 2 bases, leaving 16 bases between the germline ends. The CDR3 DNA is TGCAGTGCACAAGGACAGCTTTTAAACTATGGCTACACCTTC. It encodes CSAQGQLLNYGYTF.

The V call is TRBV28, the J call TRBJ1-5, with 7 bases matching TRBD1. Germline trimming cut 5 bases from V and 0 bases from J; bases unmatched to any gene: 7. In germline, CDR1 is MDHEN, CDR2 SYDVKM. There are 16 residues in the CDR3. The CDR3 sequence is CASSPPTGISNQPQHF. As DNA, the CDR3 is TGTGCCAGCAGTCCGCCGACAGGGATTAGCAATCAGCCCCAGCATTTT.

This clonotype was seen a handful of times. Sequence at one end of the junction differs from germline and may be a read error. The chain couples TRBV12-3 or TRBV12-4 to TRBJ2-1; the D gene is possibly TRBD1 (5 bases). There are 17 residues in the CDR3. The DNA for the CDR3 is TGTGCCAACAGTTTAGACCGCACAGGCGTAGGGGACAATGAGCAGTTCTTC. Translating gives CANSLDRTGVGDNEQFF.

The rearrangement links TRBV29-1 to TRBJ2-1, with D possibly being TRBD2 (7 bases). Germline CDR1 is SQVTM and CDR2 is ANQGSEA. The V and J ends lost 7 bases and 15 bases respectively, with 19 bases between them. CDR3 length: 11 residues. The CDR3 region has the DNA TGCAGCGCTGAGTGGGGGGGGCCGCTGTTCTTC. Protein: CSAEWGGPLFF.

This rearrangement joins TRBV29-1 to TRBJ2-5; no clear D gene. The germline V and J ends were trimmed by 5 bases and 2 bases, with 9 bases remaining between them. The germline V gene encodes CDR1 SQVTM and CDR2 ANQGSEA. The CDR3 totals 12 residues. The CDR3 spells CSVRLTQETQYF. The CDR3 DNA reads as TGCAGCGTTCGCCTGACACAAGAGACCCAGTACTTC.

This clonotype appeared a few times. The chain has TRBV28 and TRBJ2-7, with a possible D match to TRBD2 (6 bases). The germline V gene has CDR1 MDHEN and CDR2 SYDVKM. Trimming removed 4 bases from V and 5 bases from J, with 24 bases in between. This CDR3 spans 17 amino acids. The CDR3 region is CASSSQAGSPRPHEQYF. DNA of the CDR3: TGTGCCAGCAGTTCACAAGCGGGCAGCCCCAGGCCCCACGAGCAGTACTTC.

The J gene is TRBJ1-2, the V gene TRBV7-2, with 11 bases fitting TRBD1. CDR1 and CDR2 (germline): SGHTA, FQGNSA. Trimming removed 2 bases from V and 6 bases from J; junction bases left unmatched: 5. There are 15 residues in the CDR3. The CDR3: CASSLTRTGGDGYTF. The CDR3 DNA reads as TGTGCCAGCAGCTTAACCAGGACAGGGGGCGATGGCTACACCTTC.

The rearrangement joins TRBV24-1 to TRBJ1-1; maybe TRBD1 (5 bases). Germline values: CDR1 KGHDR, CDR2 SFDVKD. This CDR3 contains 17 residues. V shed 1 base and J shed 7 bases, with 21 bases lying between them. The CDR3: CATSDLSGTLIPGEAFF. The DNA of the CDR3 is TGTGCCACCAGTGATTTATCGGGGACCCTGATACCAGGTGAAGCTTTCTTT.

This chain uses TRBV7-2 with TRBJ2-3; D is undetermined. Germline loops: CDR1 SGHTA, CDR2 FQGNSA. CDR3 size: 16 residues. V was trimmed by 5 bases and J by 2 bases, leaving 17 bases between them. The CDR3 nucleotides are TGTGCCAGCAGCCGACCCCTGGGTGGTTCCACAGATACGCAGTATTTT. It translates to CASSRPLGGSTDTQYF.

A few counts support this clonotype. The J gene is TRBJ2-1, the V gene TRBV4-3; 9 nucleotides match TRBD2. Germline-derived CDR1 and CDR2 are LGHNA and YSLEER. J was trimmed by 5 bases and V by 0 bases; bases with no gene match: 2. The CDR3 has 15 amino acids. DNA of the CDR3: TGCGCCAGCAGCCAAGAAGGGACTAGCAACAATGAGCAGTTCTTC. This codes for CASSQEGTSNNEQFF.

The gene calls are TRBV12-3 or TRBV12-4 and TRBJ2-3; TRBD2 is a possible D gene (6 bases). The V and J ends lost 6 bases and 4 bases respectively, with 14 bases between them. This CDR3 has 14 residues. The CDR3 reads CASSRGSSADTQYF. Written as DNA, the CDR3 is TGTGCCAGCAGCCGGGGCTCTAGCGCAGATACGCAGTATTTT.